This paragraph reports one T cell receptor (beta chain). Its antigen is unidentified. This specimen belongs to a study of T cells in localized non-small cell lung cancer. Study conclusions and caveats: Higher adjacent-lung clonality was associated with shorter survival. Tumor showed lower T cell clonality than uninvolved adjacent lung, where it was highest.

Germline values: CDR1 WSHSY, CDR2 SAAADI. The ends were cut back, 7 bases at V and 1 base at J, with 10 bases in the middle. The CDR3 is made up of 14 amino acids. Assay: immunoSEQ multiplex PCR; the TCRdb copy retains only in-frame clones and omits some. The data hold tens of thousands of clones, with more than 75% observed a single time. The clonotype originates from a female donor older than 55 with stage III squamous cell lung carcinoma. This material consisted of peripheral blood, taken before any cancer treatment. V usage is TRBV10-2 and J usage is TRBJ2-2, with D perhaps matching TRBD2 (6 bases). The CDR3 coding sequence is TGCGCCAGCACCCTAGCGCGGAACACCGGGGAGCTGTTTTTT. Residues: CASTLARNTGELFF.